These 17 T cell receptor beta chains originate from one sample sequenced in a study of cytomegalovirus exposure and HLA in healthy donors. The study ran its PCR with 60 Vbeta and 13 Jbeta primers. The data were produced by immunoSEQ multiplex PCR, yet TCRdb's version contains in-frame clones alone and is incomplete. The table includes 40,000 to 45,000 clones, approximately 52% detected once. Sequencing used PBMCs. Receptors originate from a human donor in good health.

This clone was observed a handful of times. The chain couples TRBV13 to TRBJ1-3; maybe TRBD1 (5 bases). Trimming removed 2 bases at V and 3 bases at J, with 5 bases between. Germline loops: CDR1 PRHDT, CDR2 FYEKMQ (reference sequence). This CDR3 has 13 residues. The CDR3, as DNA: TGTGCCAGCAGCTTACAGGGTGGAAACACCATATATTTT. This sequence encodes CASSLQGGNTIYF.

Only a few counts were recorded for this clone. The J gene is TRBJ1-1, the V gene TRBV10-3; 10 bases map to TRBD1. Germline loops: CDR1 ENHRY, CDR2 SYGVKD. The CDR3 consists of 15 residues. V shed 4 bases, J shed 1 base, and the junction held 3 bases outside the gene matches. CDR3 in amino acids: CAISGGQGGNTEAFF. CDR3 in DNA: TGTGCCATCAGTGGCGGACAGGGGGGGAACACTGAAGCTTTCTTT.

The gene calls are TRBV7-9 and TRBJ1-1; 9 nucleotides line up with TRBD1. V gave up 6 bases and J gave up 4 bases; unmatched junction bases: 3. The CDR3 contains 13 residues. Looked up from germline, CDR1 is SEHNR and CDR2 is FQNEAQ (reference sequence). This CDR3 is CASSSQGATEAFF. DNA for the CDR3: TGTGCCAGCAGTTCACAGGGGGCCACTGAAGCTTTCTTT.

The chain combines TRBV29-1 with TRBJ1-1, with a tentative D call TRBD1 (6 bases). This CDR3 is built from 13 residues. Germline-derived CDR1 and CDR2 are SQVTM and ANQGSEA. The V gene lost 6 bases and the J gene lost 0 bases, with 11 bases spanning the gap. The CDR3 sequence: CSVQGHMNTEAFF. CDR3 nucleotides: TGCAGCGTGCAGGGACATATGAACACTGAAGCTTTCTTT. The entire variable domain, with the rest obtained from reference TRBV29-1 and TRBJ1-1, is as follows: SAVISQKPSRDICQRGTSLTIQCQVDSQVTMMFWYRQQPGQSLTLIATANQGSEATYESGFVIDKFPISRPNLTFSTLTVSNMSPEDSSIYLCSVQGHMNTEAFFGQGTRLTVV.

The chain joins TRBV7-9 to TRBJ1-2; D not certain. CDR1 and CDR2 from the germline V gene are SEHNR and FQNEAQ (reference sequence). This CDR3 has 18 residues. V was shortened by 3 bases and J by 5 bases, with 25 bases between the two germline ends. CDR3 in amino acids: CASSFEGDVRVGLYGYTF. CDR3 sequence (DNA): TGTGCCAGCAGCTTTGAGGGTGATGTAAGGGTTGGGCTTTATGGCTACACCTTC.

The chain carries TRBV7-2 and TRBJ2-5; D perhaps matches TRBD1 (5 bases). Per the germline V gene, CDR1 is SGHTA and CDR2 is FQGNSA. Trimming stripped 2 bases from V and 5 bases from J, with 6 bases between. The CDR3 spans 12 residues. The CDR3 loop is CASSLYRETQYF. CDR3 in DNA: TGTGCCAGCAGCTTATACAGGGAGACCCAGTACTTC.

The chain links TRBV15 to TRBJ2-1, with D unclear. Germline CDR1 and CDR2: LNHNV and YYDKDF (reference sequence). There are 12 residues in the CDR3. V lost 1 base and J 7 bases, leaving 5 bases between the germline ends. CDR3 in amino acids: CATSRASNEQFF. The CDR3 DNA is TGTGCCACCAGCAGAGCCTCGAATGAGCAGTTCTTC. The variable domain in full, with the rest retrieved from reference TRBV15 and TRBJ2-1, is DAMVIQNPRYQVTQFGKPVTLSCSQTLNHNVMYWYQQKSSQAPKLLFHYYDKDFNNEADTPDNFQSRRPNTSFCFLDIRSPGLGDTAMYLCATSRASNEQFFGPGTRLTVL.

The CDR3 spells CASSLERLAETQYF. Here the CDR3 DNA reads TGTGCCAGCAGCTTAGAACGGCTAGCAGAGACCCAGTACTTC. This sequence joins TRBV7-9 and TRBJ2-5, with D possibly TRBD2 on 5 matching bases. CDR1 and CDR2 (germline): SEHNR, FQNEAQ (reference sequence). Trimming cost V 1 base and J 4 bases, with 10 bases left between them. The CDR3 length is 14 residues.

The gene calls are TRBV7-3 and TRBJ2-3; 11 nucleotides line up with TRBD2. V shed 1 base and J 7 bases; nucleotides not matched to a gene: 4. The CDR3 is 15 amino acids. Per the germline V gene, CDR1 is SGHTA and CDR2 is FQGTGA. The DNA for the CDR3 is TGTGCCAGCAGCTTAATAGCGGGGGGGGTGAATACGCAGTATTTT. Translating gives CASSLIAGGVNTQYF.

This clone was counted between two and nine times. The CDR3 region is CASSLLTDLFF. CDR3 nucleotides: TGTGCCAGCAGTCTCCTGACAGATCTGTTCTTC. J is TRBJ2-1 and V is TRBV5-8, with D maybe TRBD1 (5 bases). Trimming left V 5 bases short and J 15 bases short, with 15 bases between. The CDR3 runs 11 residues. Germline CDR1 SGHTS, CDR2 YDEGEE.

The chain combines TRBV18 with TRBJ2-1, with 12 positions matching TRBD2. Losses at the gene ends were 3 bases for V and 7 bases for J; bases not matched to a gene: 4. Germline V gene data show CDR1 as KGHSH and CDR2 as LQKENI. CDR3 size: 15 residues. CDR3 amino acids: CASSPGLAGGNEQFF. The CDR3 coding sequence is TGTGCCAGCTCACCCGGGCTAGCGGGAGGGAATGAGCAGTTCTTC.

This clone was seen a few times. The genes are TRBV6-1 and TRBJ1-4; TRBD1 is a possible D gene (5 bases). Looked up from germline, CDR1 is MNHNS and CDR2 is SASEGT. This CDR3 has 15 amino acids. V was clipped by 4 bases and J by 8 bases, with 17 bases between them. The CDR3 is CASSARRGMGEKLFF. The CDR3 nucleotides read TGTGCCAGCAGTGCCCGACGGGGGATGGGGGAAAAACTGTTTTTT.

The chain recombines TRBV28 with TRBJ2-3; maybe TRBD1 (5 bases). The CDR3 is 19 residues long. Germline loops: CDR1 MDHEN, CDR2 SYDVKM. V lost 6 bases, J lost 2 bases, and 27 bases lay in between. The CDR3 DNA reads TGTGCCAGCAGCGTCAGCTCTATTTCTTCAGGGTTTCTCACAGATACGCAGTATTTT. Amino acids: CASSVSSISSGFLTDTQYF.

This clone was detected a few times. The chain couples TRBV28 to TRBJ1-5, with D perhaps matching TRBD1 (5 bases). The CDR3 contains 14 residues. Germline CDR1 MDHEN, CDR2 SYDVKM. V dropped 2 bases and J dropped 2 bases, with 7 bases sitting between them. CDR3 residues: CASSLVRGNQPQHF. The CDR3 DNA sequence: TGTGCCAGCAGTTTAGTCAGGGGCAATCAGCCCCAGCATTTT.

CDR3 residues: CASSRTGGNQPQHF. CDR3 sequence (DNA): TGTGCCAGCAGTCGGACAGGGGGCAATCAGCCCCAGCATTTT. This chain connects TRBV7-2 to TRBJ1-5; 9 bases are shared with TRBD1. There are 14 residues in the CDR3. Germline V gene lookup returns CDR1 SGHTA and CDR2 FQGNSA. V was clipped by 6 bases and J by 2 bases; unmatched bases: 2.

The chain uses TRBV28 and TRBJ2-6, with D tentatively TRBD2 (6 bases). Germline V CDR1 and CDR2: MDHEN, SYDVKM. The CDR3 has 16 residues. The V gene lost 7 bases and the J gene lost 0 bases, with 13 bases spanning the gap. CDR3 nucleotides: TGTGCCAGCACCCCGGGACTCGTCTCTGGGGCCAACGTCCTGACTTTC. It codes for CASTPGLVSGANVLTF.

This chain's CDR3 is CASSSGIFYNEQFF. For the CDR3, the DNA is TGTGCCAGCAGCTCAGGGATCTTCTACAATGAGCAGTTCTTC. V is TRBV7-2 and J is TRBJ2-1; tentative D call: TRBD1 (5 bases). Trimming removed 4 bases from V and 3 bases from J, with 10 bases in between. The length of the CDR3 is 14 residues. The germline gives CDR1 SGHTA, CDR2 FQGNSA.